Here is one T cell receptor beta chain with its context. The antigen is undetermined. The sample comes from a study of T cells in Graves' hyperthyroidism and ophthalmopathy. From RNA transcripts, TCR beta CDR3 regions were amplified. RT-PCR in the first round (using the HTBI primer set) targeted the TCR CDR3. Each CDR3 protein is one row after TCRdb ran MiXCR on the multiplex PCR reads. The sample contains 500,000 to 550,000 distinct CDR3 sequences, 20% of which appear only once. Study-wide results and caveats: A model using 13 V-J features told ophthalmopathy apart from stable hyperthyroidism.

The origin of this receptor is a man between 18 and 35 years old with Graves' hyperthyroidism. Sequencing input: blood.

The CDR3 DNA reads TGTGCCAGCAGTTTAGGGTTCCAGAGGAACACTGAAGCTTTCTTT. Translated: CASSLGFQRNTEAFF. The gene calls are TRBV27 and TRBJ1-1; D ambiguous. Trimming took off 2 bases at V and 1 base at J, with 11 bases between the two ends. Germline V gene sequence: CDR1 MNHEY, CDR2 SMNVEV (reference sequence). The CDR3 is 15 amino acids.